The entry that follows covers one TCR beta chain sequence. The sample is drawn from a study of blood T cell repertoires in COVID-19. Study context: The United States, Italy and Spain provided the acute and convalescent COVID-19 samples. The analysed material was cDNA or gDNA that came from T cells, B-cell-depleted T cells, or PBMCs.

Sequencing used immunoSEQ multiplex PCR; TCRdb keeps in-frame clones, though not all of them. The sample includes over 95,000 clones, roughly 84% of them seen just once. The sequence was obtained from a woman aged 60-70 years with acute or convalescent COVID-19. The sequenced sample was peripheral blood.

The CDR3 bases are TGTGCCAGCAGCTTTGCGGGTATCAGCTATGGCTACACCTTC. The encoded protein is CASSFAGISYGYTF. The rearrangement links TRBV7-2 to TRBJ1-2; D gene unclear. CDR1 SGHTA and CDR2 FQGNSA come from the germline V gene. V lost 3 bases to trimming and J lost 4 bases, with 12 bases between them. CDR3 length: 14 residues.